These 9 T cell receptor beta chains were sequenced from one sample in a study of shared clonotypes between healthy human individuals. The method was immunoSEQ multiplex PCR; TCRdb's version includes in-frame clones alone and lacks a portion of them. The sample lists 2.5 million or so clones; approximately 94% were seen once. The sequencing input was naive CD4+ T cells sorted from blood. Documented subset: CD45RA+ positively selected. Receptors originate from a young man in good health.

This CDR3 reads CASSNGQKVTGELFF. CDR3 sequence (DNA): TGTGCCAGCAGTAATGGACAGAAAGTAACCGGGGAGCTGTTTTTT. The chain uses TRBV6-6 and TRBJ2-2, with a tentative D call TRBD1 (6 bases). V dropped 5 bases and J dropped 5 bases, with 15 bases sitting between them. The CDR3 extends over 15 amino acids. Germline V gene lookup returns CDR1 MNHNY and CDR2 SVGAGI (reference sequence).

This clone was detected a few times. V is TRBV27 and J is TRBJ1-6; D uncertain. The germline V and J ends were trimmed by 7 bases and 7 bases, with 14 bases remaining between them. The CDR3 covers 14 residues. Germline V gives CDR1 MNHEY, CDR2 SMNVEV (reference sequence). The CDR3 bases are TGTGCCAGCACCCCGGGAATGGGAAATTCACCCCTCCACTTT. As protein: CASTPGMGNSPLHF.

J is TRBJ2-4 and V is TRBV5-6, with D perhaps matching TRBD2 (6 bases). The CDR3 loop spans 15 amino acids. The germline CDR1 and CDR2 sequences are SGHDT and YYEEEE. V lost 2 bases to trimming and J lost 5 bases, with 14 bases between them. CDR3 amino acids: CASSFRGLRENIQYF. The DNA of the CDR3 is TGTGCCAGCAGCTTCCGGGGACTCAGGGAAAACATTCAGTACTTC.

The J gene is TRBJ2-1, the V gene TRBV27, with D possibly TRBD1 on 6 matching bases. The germline V and J ends were trimmed by 6 bases and 2 bases, with 20 bases remaining between them. The germline gives CDR1 MNHEY, CDR2 SMNVEV (reference sequence). CDR3 length: 17 residues. This CDR3 is CASRPAEGGFAYNEQFF. The CDR3 nucleotides are TGTGCCAGCAGGCCAGCCGAAGGGGGATTTGCCTACAATGAGCAGTTCTTC.

The chain has TRBV28 and TRBJ2-2; D not certain. Germline V CDR1 and CDR2: MDHEN, SYDVKM. V gave up 4 bases and J gave up 5 bases, with 14 bases separating them. The CDR3 consists of 15 residues. CDR3 DNA sequence: TGTGCCAGCAGTTCACTCACCGACATAACCGGGGAGCTGTTTTTT. It encodes CASSSLTDITGELFF.

This chain links TRBV6-5 with TRBJ2-2; D not certain. CDR3 length equals 14 residues. Trimming shortened V by 7 bases and J by 2 bases, and 11 bases separated the two germline ends. Germline lookup yields CDR1 MNHEY and CDR2 SVGAGI. The CDR3 region has the DNA TGTGCCAGCAATAGAGGTCACAACACCGGGGAGCTGTTTTTT. Translation: CASNRGHNTGELFF.

The genes are TRBV5-1 and TRBJ1-3; 7 positions match TRBD1. The V segment lost 0 bases and the J segment 2 bases; nucleotides outside the gene matches: 8. Germline CDR1 and CDR2: SGHRS and YFSETQ. CDR3 length equals 17 residues. The CDR3 DNA is TGCGCCAGCAGCTTGGCTTCAGGACAGGCGGCTGGAAACACCATATATTTT. Its protein is CASSLASGQAAGNTIYF.

The chain couples TRBV5-1 to TRBJ1-6, with D possibly matching TRBD1 (5 bases). Germline assignment: CDR1 SGHRS and CDR2 YFSETQ. CDR3 size: 15 residues. V gave up 0 bases and J gave up 8 bases, with 12 bases separating them. The CDR3 nucleotides read TGCGCCAGCAGCTTGGTTGGGACTTCGGATTCACCCCTCCACTTT. Its protein product is CASSLVGTSDSPLHF.

This clone was picked up one time. This specimen includes other DNA sequences encoding the same CDR3. Written as DNA, the CDR3 is TGTGCCAGCAGTTCTCCCCCCAATCAGCCCCAGCATTTT. Protein: CASSSPPNQPQHF. V and J are TRBV28 and TRBJ1-5; D gene ambiguous. The CDR3 extends over 13 amino acids. Germline CDR1 reads MDHEN; CDR2 reads SYDVKM. The V end was cut by 4 bases, the J end by 3 bases, with 7 bases between. The full variable domain, in which reference TRBV28 and TRBJ1-5 provide the parts outside the CDR3, is DVKVTQSSRYLVKRTGEKVFLECVQDMDHENMFWYRQDPGLGLRLIYFSYDVKMKEKGDIPEGYSVSREKKERFSLILESASTNQTSMYLCASSSPPNQPQHFGDGTRLSIL.